The entry that follows covers one T cell receptor (beta chain) sequence. Antigen: not known. Possible read error: a much larger clone is one base away. Profiling of TCR beta VDJ combinations and CDR3 sequences used genomic DNA as template. From the reads, TCRdb called clonotypes with MiXCR, one entry per CDR3 protein. The repertoire has roughly 220,000 distinct CDR3 sequences, 65% of them found once; the top ten carry under 60%. The sample comes from a study of CD8+CD57+ T cells in acquired aplastic anemia. The wider study: Sorted CD4+ and CD8+ cells yielded DNA averaging around 3 ug. Regarding the study as a whole: Shared by patients and controls, approximately 28 CD8+ CDR3s were abundant in patients.

CDR3 length: 14 residues. CDR1 and CDR2 from the germline V gene are SNHLY and FYNNEI. The sequenced patients had an expansion of CD8+CD57+ cells seen by flow cytometry. All patients had severe acquired aplastic anemia. Sequenced: sorted CD4+, CD8+, or CD8+CD57+ T cells (not recorded which) from PBMCs. The chain links TRBV2 to TRBJ1-4; a possible D gene is TRBD1 (5 bases). The sequence derives from a human donor with aplastic anemia. For the CDR3, the DNA is TGCGCCAGCAGCCAGGGAGCAACTAATGAAAAACTGGTTTTT. It codes for CASSQGATNEKLVF.